Presented here are 11 T cell receptor beta chains from one specimen sequenced in a study of blood T cell repertoires in COVID-19. Data came from immunoSEQ multiplex PCR; TCRdb stores just in-frame clones and leaves some out. The sample contains a few hundred thousand clones, about 87% of which appear only once. The sequenced sample was peripheral blood. Source of these receptors: a man between 60 and 70 years old who had recovered from COVID-19.

The rearrangement links TRBV5-1 to TRBJ1-4; 9 bases map to TRBD1. Unmatched junction bases numbered 8, after V lost 4 bases and J lost 7 bases. The V gene's germline CDR1 is SGHRS and CDR2 YFSETQ. CDR3 length: 15 amino acids. Here the CDR3 reads CASSRWTGEGEKLFF. DNA of the CDR3: TGCGCCAGCAGCAGATGGACAGGGGAGGGTGAAAAACTGTTTTTT.

V and J are TRBV5-1 and TRBJ1-1; the D gene is possibly TRBD1 (5 bases). With 5 bases removed from V and 5 bases from J, the gap between germline ends came to 10 bases. Germline V CDR1 and CDR2: SGHRS, YFSETQ. CDR3 size: 12 residues. CDR3 bases: TGCGCCAGCAGGCCGGGGGGGACTGAAGCTTTCTTT. This sequence encodes CASRPGGTEAFF.

The chain uses TRBV28 and TRBJ1-5, with a weak D call TRBD1 (6 bases). The V end was cut by 4 bases, the J end by 6 bases, with 16 bases between. Germline loops: CDR1 MDHEN, CDR2 SYDVKM. This CDR3 contains 15 residues. CDR3 DNA: TGTGCCAGCAGTTCCGCGGGGGGCTGGCGTCAGCCCCAGCATTTT. Amino acids: CASSSAGGWRQPQHF.

The rearrangement joins TRBV4-2 to TRBJ1-5, with D unclear. The germline V gene has CDR1 LGHNA and CDR2 YNFKEQ. This CDR3 has 15 residues. Trimming left V 4 bases short and J 1 base short, with 11 bases between. Written as DNA, the CDR3 is TGTGCCAGCAGCCCCGAACTGAGGAGCAATCAGCCCCAGCATTTT. This translates into CASSPELRSNQPQHF.

This chain joins TRBV9 and TRBJ2-1, with D perhaps matching TRBD2 (6 bases). Deletions cut 7 bases from V and 1 base from J, with 21 bases between. Looked up from germline, CDR1 is SGDLS and CDR2 is YYNGEE. The CDR3 has 17 residues. This CDR3 is CASSSHPGGSSYNEQFF. CDR3 sequence (DNA): TGTGCCAGCTCCTCACATCCCGGGGGTTCTTCCTACAATGAGCAGTTCTTC.

This sequence joins TRBV2 and TRBJ1-2; TRBD1 aligns across 7 bases. CDR1 is SNHLY and CDR2 is FYNNEI in the germline V gene. The V segment lost 8 bases and the J segment 4 bases; nucleotides outside the gene matches: 4. This CDR3 has 12 residues. CDR3 coding DNA: TGTGCCAGCCCCGACAGGGTCTATGGCTACACCTTC. Translating gives CASPDRVYGYTF.

The chain uses TRBV20-1 and TRBJ1-1; D remains ambiguous. The V gene lost 3 bases and the J gene lost 8 bases, with 7 bases spanning the gap. From germline, CDR1 is DFQATT and CDR2 SNEGSKA (reference sequence). The CDR3 length is 10 residues. The CDR3 nucleotides read TGCAGTGCTAGTAACAGCGAAGCTTTCTTT. It is translated as CSASNSEAFF.

The gene calls are TRBV4-1 and TRBJ2-3; TRBD1 might be the D (5 bases). The germline CDR1 and CDR2 sequences are MGHRA and YSYEKL. Between the trimmed V and J ends, which lost 3 bases and 4 bases, there was a span of 17 bases. CDR3 length: 16 residues. DNA for the CDR3: TGCGCCAGCAGCCATGGCCGTGGGCAGGGATCAGATACGCAGTATTTT. Encoded protein: CASSHGRGQGSDTQYF.

This clone was detected once. At one boundary the junction diverges from the germline segment, which might be a read error. The CDR3 sequence: CASSVVDRRDF. DNA for the CDR3: TGTGCCAGCAGCGTAGTGGACAGGCGCGACTTC. The chain has TRBV9 and TRBJ2-7, with 7 bases matching TRBD1. The CDR3 covers 11 residues. Germline CDR1 and CDR2: SGDLS and YYNGEE. Drawing the rest from reference TRBV9 and TRBJ2-7, the complete variable domain is DSGVTQTPKHLITATGQRVTLRCSPRSGDLSVYWYQQSLDQGLQFLIQYYNGEERAKGNILERFSAQQFPDLHSELNLSSLELGDSALYFCASSVVDRRDFGPGTRLTVT.

V is TRBV19 and J is TRBJ2-5; 14 bases align to TRBD2. V lost 9 bases and J lost 6; bases outside the gene matches: 12. This CDR3 comprises 16 residues. Germline-derived CDR1 and CDR2 are LNHDA and SQIVND (reference sequence). CDR3: CASATSGLAGGKTQYF. CDR3 DNA sequence: TGTGCCAGCGCAACGTCCGGACTAGCGGGGGGAAAGACCCAGTACTTC.

V gene TRBV5-6 combines with J gene TRBJ2-3; D is undetermined. V was pared by 3 bases and J by 2 bases, with 10 bases between. The CDR3 is 14 amino acids. CDR1 is SGHDT, CDR2 YYEEEE, per germline. This chain's CDR3 is CASSSNPNTDTQYF. CDR3 coding DNA: TGTGCCAGCAGCTCGAACCCTAACACAGATACGCAGTATTTT.